The present T cell receptor (beta chain) was sequenced within a study of human T cells and chemical hapten exposure. The time point: patch test 3, about 24 weeks after DPC sensitization. Documented treatment: therapeutic diphenylcyclopropenone sensitization with weekly scalp DPC. The sample holds a few counts of this clonotype. Its cognate antigen is unknown. Using its own MiXCR run on the RACE reads, TCRdb lists one record per CDR3 protein. Here the sample spans some 91,000 distinct CDR3 sequences, 25% to 30% being singletons. V shed 5 bases and J shed 3 bases, with 5 bases lying between them. Germline V gene lookup returns CDR1 MDHEN and CDR2 SYDVKM. The length of the CDR3 is 11 residues. General study findings and limits: TCRs whose frequency exceeded 1 in 1000 remained the same following DPC sensitization.

The origin of this receptor is a middle-aged man with alopecia areata. Some clones in this sample may be carry-over from other donors' samples. J is TRBJ2-7 and V is TRBV28; no definite D call. This specimen was whole blood, taken in connection with sensitization to the hapten diphenylcyclopropenone (DPC). CDR3 region: CASSPNYEQYF. The CDR3 DNA reads as TGTGCCAGCAGTCCCAACTACGAGCAGTACTTC.